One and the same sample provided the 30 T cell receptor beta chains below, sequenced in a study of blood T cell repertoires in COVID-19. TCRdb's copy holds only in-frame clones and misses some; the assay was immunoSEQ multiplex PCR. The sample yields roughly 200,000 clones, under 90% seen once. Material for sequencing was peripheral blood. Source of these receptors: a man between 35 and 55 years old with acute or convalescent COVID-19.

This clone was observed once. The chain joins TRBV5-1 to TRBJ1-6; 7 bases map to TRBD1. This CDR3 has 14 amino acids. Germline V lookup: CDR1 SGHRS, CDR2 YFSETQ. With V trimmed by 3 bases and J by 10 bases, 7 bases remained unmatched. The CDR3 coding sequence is TGCGCCAGCAGCTCAACAGGGGTCGGGTCACCCCTCCACTTT. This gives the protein CASSSTGVGSPLHF. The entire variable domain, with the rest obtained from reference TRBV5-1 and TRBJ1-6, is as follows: KAGVTQTPRYLIKTRGQQVTLSCSPISGHRSVSWYQQTPGQGLQFLFEYFSETQRNKGNFPGRFSGRQFSNSRSEMNVSTLELGDSALYLCASSSTGVGSPLHFGNGTRLTVT.

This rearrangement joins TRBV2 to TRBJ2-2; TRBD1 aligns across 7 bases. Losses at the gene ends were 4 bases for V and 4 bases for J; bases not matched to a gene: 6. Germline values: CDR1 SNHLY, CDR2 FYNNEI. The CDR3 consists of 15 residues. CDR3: CASSGQGRGTGELFF. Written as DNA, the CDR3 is TGTGCCAGCAGTGGACAGGGTCGGGGCACCGGGGAGCTGTTTTTT.

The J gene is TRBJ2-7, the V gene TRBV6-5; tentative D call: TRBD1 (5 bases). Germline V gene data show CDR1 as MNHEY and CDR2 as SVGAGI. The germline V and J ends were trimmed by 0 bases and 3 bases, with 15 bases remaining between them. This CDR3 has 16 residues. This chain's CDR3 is CASSYSNVQAGYEQYF. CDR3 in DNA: TGTGCCAGCAGTTACTCGAACGTACAGGCAGGCTACGAGCAGTACTTC.

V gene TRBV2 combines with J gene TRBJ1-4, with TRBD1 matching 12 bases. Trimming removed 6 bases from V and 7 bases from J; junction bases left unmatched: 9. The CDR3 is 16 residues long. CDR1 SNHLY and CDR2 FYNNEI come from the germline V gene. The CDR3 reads CASSSGQGARSEKLFF. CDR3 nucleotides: TGTGCCAGCAGCTCGGGACAGGGGGCGCGAAGTGAAAAACTGTTTTTT.

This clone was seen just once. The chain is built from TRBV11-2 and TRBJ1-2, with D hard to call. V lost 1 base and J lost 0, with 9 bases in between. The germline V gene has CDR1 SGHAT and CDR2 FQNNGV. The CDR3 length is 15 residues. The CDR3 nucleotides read TGTGCCAGCAGCTTAGCGGCCAGCGCTAACTATGGCTACACCTTC. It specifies CASSLAASANYGYTF.

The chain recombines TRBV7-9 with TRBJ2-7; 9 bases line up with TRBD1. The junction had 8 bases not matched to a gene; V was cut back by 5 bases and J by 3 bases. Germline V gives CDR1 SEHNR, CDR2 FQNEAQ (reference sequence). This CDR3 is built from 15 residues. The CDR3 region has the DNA TGTGCCAGCAGCCTGATGCCGGGACAGGGCTACGAGCAGTACTTC. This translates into CASSLMPGQGYEQYF.

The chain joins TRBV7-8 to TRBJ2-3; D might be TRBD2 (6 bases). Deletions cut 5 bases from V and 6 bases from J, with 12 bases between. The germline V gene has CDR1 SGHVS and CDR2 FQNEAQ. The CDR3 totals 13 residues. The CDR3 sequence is CASSLAGSDTQYF. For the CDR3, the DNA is TGTGCCAGCAGCCTGGCGGGATCGGATACGCAGTATTTT.

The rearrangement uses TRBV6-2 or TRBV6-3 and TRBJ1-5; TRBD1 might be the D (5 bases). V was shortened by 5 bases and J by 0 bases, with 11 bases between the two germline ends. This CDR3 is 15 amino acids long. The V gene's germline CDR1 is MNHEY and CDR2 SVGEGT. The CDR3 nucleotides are TGTGCCAGCAGTCGCCGACAGCATAGCAATCAGCCCCAGCATTTT. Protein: CASSRRQHSNQPQHF.

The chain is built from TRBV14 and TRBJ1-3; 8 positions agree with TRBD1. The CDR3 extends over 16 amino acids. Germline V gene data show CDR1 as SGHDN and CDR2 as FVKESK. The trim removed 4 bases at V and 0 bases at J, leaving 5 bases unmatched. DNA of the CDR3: TGTGCCAGCAGCCGCCAAACAGGGGGCTCTGGAAACACCATATATTTT. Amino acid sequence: CASSRQTGGSGNTIYF.

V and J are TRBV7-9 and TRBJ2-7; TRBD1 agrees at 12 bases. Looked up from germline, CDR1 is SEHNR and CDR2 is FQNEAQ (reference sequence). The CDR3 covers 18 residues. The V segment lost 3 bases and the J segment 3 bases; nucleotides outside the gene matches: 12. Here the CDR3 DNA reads TGTGCCAGCAGCTTGTCAAAAACCGGGACAGGGGGCATCTACGAGCAGTACTTC. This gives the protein CASSLSKTGTGGIYEQYF.

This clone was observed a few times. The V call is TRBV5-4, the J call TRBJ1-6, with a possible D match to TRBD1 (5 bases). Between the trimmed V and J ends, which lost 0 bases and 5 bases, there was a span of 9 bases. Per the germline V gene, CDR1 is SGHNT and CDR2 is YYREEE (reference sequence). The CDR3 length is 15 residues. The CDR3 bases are TGTGCCAGCAGCTTGGTGGGGCGAAATAATTCACCCCTCCACTTT. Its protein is CASSLVGRNNSPLHF.

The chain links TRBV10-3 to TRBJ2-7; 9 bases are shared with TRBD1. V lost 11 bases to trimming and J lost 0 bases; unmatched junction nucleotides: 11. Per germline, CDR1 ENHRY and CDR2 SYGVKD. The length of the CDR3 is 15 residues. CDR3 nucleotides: TGTGCCTCAAACTTCGGACAGGGGCACTCCTACGAGCAGTACTTC. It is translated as CASNFGQGHSYEQYF.

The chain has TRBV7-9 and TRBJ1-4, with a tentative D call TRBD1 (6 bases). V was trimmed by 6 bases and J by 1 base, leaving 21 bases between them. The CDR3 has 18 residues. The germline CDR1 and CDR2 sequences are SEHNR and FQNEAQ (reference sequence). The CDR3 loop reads CASSQGNGGLVTNEKLFF. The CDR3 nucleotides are TGTGCCAGCAGTCAAGGTAACGGGGGGCTCGTAACTAATGAAAAACTGTTTTTT.

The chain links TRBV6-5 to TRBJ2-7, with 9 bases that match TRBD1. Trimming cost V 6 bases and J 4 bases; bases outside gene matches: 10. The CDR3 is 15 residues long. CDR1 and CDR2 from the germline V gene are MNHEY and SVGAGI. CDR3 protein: CASSFTGGENYEQYF. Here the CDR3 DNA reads TGTGCCAGCAGCTTTACAGGGGGCGAGAATTACGAGCAGTACTTC.

The CDR3 sequence: CATALAGLAGVFGDTQYF. The CDR3 DNA reads TGTGCCACCGCGCTAGCTGGACTAGCGGGGGTGTTTGGAGATACGCAGTATTTT. J is TRBJ2-3 and V is TRBV19, with 13 bases fitting TRBD2. V trimming: 10 bases; J trimming: 5 bases; junction bases outside the gene matches: 18. The CDR3 is 18 residues long. Germline V CDR1 and CDR2: LNHDA, SQIVND (reference sequence).

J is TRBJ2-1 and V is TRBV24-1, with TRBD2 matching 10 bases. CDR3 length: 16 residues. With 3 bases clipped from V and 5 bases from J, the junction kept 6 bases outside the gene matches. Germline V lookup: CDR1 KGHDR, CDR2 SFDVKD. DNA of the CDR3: TGTGCCACCAGTGATGCGACTAGCGGGTATAACAATGAGCAGTTCTTC. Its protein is CATSDATSGYNNEQFF.

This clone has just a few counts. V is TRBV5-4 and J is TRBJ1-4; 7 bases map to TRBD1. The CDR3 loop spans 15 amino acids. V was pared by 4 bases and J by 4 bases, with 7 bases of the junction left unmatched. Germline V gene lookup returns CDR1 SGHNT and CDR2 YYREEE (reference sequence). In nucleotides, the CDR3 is TGTGCCAGCAGCCTTCTTGGGGACAGTAATGAAAAACTGTTTTTT. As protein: CASSLLGDSNEKLFF.

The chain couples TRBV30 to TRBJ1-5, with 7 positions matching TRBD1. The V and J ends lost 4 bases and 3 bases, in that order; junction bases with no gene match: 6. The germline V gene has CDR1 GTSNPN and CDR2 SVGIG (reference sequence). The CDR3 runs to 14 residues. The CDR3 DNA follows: TGTGCCTGGACCCCGGGACAGCTCAATCAGCCCCAGCATTTT. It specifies CAWTPGQLNQPQHF.

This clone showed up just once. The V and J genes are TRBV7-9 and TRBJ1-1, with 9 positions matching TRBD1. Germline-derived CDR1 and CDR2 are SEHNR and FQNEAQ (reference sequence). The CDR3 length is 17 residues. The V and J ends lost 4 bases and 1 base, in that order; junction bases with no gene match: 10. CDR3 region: CASSSRGGDRENTEAFF. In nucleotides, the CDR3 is TGTGCCAGCAGCTCTCGAGGGGGGGACAGGGAGAACACTGAAGCTTTCTTT.

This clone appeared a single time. The CDR3 is CASSRTGGGEKLFF. CDR3 bases: TGTGCCAGCAGCCGGACAGGTGGGGGTGAAAAACTGTTTTTT. The V call is TRBV3-1 (or the pseudogene TRBV3-2), the J call TRBJ1-4; 7 nucleotides align to TRBD1. V shed 4 bases, J shed 7 bases, and the junction held 6 bases outside the gene matches. The V gene's germline CDR1 is LGHDT and CDR2 YNNKEL (reference sequence). CDR3 size: 14 residues.

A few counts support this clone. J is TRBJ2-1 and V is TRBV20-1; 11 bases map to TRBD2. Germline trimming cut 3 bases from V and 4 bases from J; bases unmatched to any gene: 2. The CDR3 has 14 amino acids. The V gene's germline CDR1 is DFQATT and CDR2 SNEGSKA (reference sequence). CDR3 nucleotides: TGCAGTGCTAGTGTAGCGGGGGGGTACAATGAGCAGTTCTTC. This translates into CSASVAGGYNEQFF.

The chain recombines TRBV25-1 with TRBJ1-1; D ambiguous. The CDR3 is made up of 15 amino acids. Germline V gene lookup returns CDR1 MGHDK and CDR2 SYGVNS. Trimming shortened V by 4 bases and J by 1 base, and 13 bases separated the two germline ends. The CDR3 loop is CASSANFVKNTEAFF. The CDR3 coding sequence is TGTGCCAGCAGTGCCAACTTTGTCAAGAACACTGAAGCTTTCTTT.

CDR3 in amino acids: CASSFSTTNEKLFF. Here the CDR3 DNA reads TGTGCCAGCAGCTTTAGTACAACTAATGAAAAACTGTTTTTT. The chain is built from TRBV7-2 and TRBJ1-4; D is uncertain. V lost 3 bases, J lost 0 bases, and 5 bases lay in between. From germline, CDR1 is SGHTA and CDR2 FQGNSA. This CDR3 is built from 14 residues.

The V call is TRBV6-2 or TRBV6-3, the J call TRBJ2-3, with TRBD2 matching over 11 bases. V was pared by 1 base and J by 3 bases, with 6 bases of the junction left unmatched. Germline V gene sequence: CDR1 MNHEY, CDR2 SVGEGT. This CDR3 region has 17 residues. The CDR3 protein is CASSYYPSGGQTDTQYF. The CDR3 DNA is TGTGCCAGCAGTTACTATCCTAGCGGGGGGCAGACAGATACGCAGTATTTT.

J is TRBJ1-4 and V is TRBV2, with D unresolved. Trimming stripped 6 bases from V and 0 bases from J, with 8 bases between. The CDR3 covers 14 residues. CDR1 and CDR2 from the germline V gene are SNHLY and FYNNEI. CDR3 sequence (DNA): TGTGCCAGCAGCTACCTTGCAACTAATGAAAAACTGTTTTTT. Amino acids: CASSYLATNEKLFF.

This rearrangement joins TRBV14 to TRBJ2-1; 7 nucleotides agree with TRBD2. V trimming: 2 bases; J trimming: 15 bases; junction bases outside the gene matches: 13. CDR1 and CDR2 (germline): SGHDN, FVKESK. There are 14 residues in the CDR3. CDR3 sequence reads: CASSQPGGLYPPFF. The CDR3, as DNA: TGTGCCAGCAGCCAACCGGGGGGACTTTACCCCCCGTTCTTC.

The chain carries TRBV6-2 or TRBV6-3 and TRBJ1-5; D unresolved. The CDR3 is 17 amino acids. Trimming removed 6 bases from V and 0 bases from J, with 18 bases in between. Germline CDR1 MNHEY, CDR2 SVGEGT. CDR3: CASSAALAEVSNQPQHF. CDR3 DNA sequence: TGTGCCAGCAGCGCCGCCCTAGCGGAGGTTAGCAATCAGCCCCAGCATTTT.

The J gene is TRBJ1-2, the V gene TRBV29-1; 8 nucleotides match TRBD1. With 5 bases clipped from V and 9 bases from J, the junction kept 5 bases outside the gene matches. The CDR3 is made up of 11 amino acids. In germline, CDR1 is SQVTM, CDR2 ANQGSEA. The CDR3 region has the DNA TGCAGCGTTACAACAGGGGGAAGCTACACCTTC. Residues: CSVTTGGSYTF.

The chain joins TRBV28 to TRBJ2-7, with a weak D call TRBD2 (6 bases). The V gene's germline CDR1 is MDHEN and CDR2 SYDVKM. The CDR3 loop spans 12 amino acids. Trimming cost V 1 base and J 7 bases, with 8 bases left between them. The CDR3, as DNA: TGTGCCAGCAGTTTATCGGGGGAAGAGCAGTACTTC. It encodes CASSLSGEEQYF.

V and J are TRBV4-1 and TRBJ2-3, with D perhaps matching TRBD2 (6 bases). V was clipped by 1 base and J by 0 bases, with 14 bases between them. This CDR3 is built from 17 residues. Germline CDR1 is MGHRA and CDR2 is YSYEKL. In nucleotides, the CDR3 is TGCGCCAGCAGCCAAGGGTCTAGCGAGCCAAGCACAGATACGCAGTATTTT. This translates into CASSQGSSEPSTDTQYF.